Below, 27 T cell receptor beta chains from the same sample are listed, as sequenced in a study of blood T cell repertoires in COVID-19 (dated by TCRdb to 2018 to 2021). Library construction relied on the immunoSEQ multiplex PCR assay. TCRdb obtained this table from immuneACCESS and retained in-frame rearrangements with V and J assigned. These tables miss some clones; where compared with another copy, unresolved V genes account for less than half of the shortfall, and the remainder is unexplained. The sample records approximately 31,000 clones, 90% of which are singletons. Of the sample, approximately 1.5% falls within the top ten clones. Sequenced: peripheral blood. The receptors were sampled from a man aged 55 to 69 with active COVID-19.

The chain is built from TRBV5-8 and TRBJ2-7, with D possibly being TRBD2 (5 bases). This CDR3 spans 13 amino acids. CDR1 SGHTS and CDR2 YDEGEE come from the germline V gene. The V end lost 4 bases, the J end lost 7 bases, and 15 bases lay between the germline ends. Written as DNA, the CDR3 is TGTGCCAGCAGCCCCGGGATGAAGTGGGAGCAGTACTTC. This gives the protein CASSPGMKWEQYF.

The CDR3 here is CASSPTRGLVPGYTF. CDR3 bases: TGTGCCAGCAGCCCGACGCGGGGGCTTGTTCCTGGCTACACCTTC. The rearrangement links TRBV3-1 (or the pseudogene TRBV3-2) to TRBJ1-2, with a tentative D call TRBD1 (6 bases). This CDR3 has 15 amino acids. Germline lookup yields CDR1 LGHDT and CDR2 YNNKEL (reference sequence). The germline V and J ends were trimmed by 4 bases and 7 bases, with 19 bases remaining between them.

V gene TRBV7-9 combines with J gene TRBJ1-1; D unclear. V was cut by 5 bases and J by 0 bases, with 13 bases left in between. The CDR3 is 15 amino acids. Germline V gene lookup returns CDR1 SEHNR and CDR2 FQNEAQ (reference sequence). The CDR3 is CASSRPVGMNTEAFF. The CDR3 DNA sequence: TGTGCCAGCAGCCGTCCGGTCGGGATGAACACTGAAGCTTTCTTT.

This rearrangement joins TRBV6-5 to TRBJ1-5; D uncertain. V was trimmed by 10 bases and J by 10 bases, leaving 17 bases between them. Germline CDR1 is MNHEY and CDR2 is SVGAGI. The CDR3 sequence is 12 residues long. CDR3 amino acids: CATGRVFGPQHF. The CDR3 region has the DNA TGTGCCACCGGGAGGGTTTTCGGACCCCAGCATTTT.

CDR3: CATFTSESYEQYF. Written as DNA, the CDR3 is TGTGCCACCTTTACTAGCGAGTCCTACGAGCAGTACTTC. The V call is TRBV10-3, the J call TRBJ2-7; 7 bases agree with TRBD2. In germline, CDR1 is ENHRY, CDR2 SYGVKD. Unmatched junction bases numbered 7, after V lost 10 bases and J lost 1 base. This CDR3 has 13 amino acids.

The gene calls are TRBV7-9 and TRBJ1-3, with 7 bases identical to TRBD1. Germline assignment: CDR1 SEHNR and CDR2 FQNEAQ (reference sequence). The J segment lost 0 bases and the V segment lost 5 bases, leaving 4 bases of the junction unmatched. The CDR3 loop spans 15 amino acids. CDR3 residues: CASSDTGVSGNTIYF. CDR3 bases: TGTGCCAGCAGCGATACAGGGGTCTCTGGAAACACCATATATTTT.

This rearrangement joins TRBV12-3 or TRBV12-4 to TRBJ1-1, with TRBD1 as a possible D gene (5 bases). The CDR3 has 12 residues. Trimming took 6 bases from V and 7 from J, leaving 12 bases between them. The CDR3 DNA reads TGTGCCAGCAGAGGAATGGGACTTGAAGCTTTCTTT. It translates to CASRGMGLEAFF.

The chain joins TRBV3-1 (or the pseudogene TRBV3-2) to TRBJ1-2; TRBD1 matches 10 bases. The V segment lost 1 base and the J segment 7 bases; nucleotides outside the gene matches: 3. Germline values: CDR1 LGHDT, CDR2 YNNKEL (reference sequence). The CDR3 consists of 14 residues. The CDR3 here is CASSQAWDRGGYTF. The CDR3 DNA follows: TGTGCCAGCAGCCAAGCCTGGGACAGGGGTGGCTACACCTTC.

The CDR3 DNA reads TGTGCCAGCAGTTTAAGGCTAGCGGGGCGGGGGAAAGCCTACGAGCAGTACTTC. This gives the protein CASSLRLAGRGKAYEQYF. V and J are TRBV27 and TRBJ2-7; 9 nucleotides align to TRBD2. The CDR3 loop spans 18 amino acids. V gave up 2 bases and J gave up 2 bases; unmatched junction bases: 13. Per the germline V gene, CDR1 is MNHEY and CDR2 is SMNVEV (reference sequence).

The chain carries TRBV11-2 and TRBJ1-2; 7 positions match TRBD1. CDR3 length equals 14 residues. Looked up from germline, CDR1 is SGHAT and CDR2 is FQNNGV. With 1 base clipped from V and 8 bases from J, the junction kept 7 bases outside the gene matches. CDR3 loop: CASSLGGSGGGYTF. Written as DNA, the CDR3 is TGTGCCAGCAGCTTAGGAGGCTCAGGGGGAGGCTACACCTTC.

V usage is TRBV7-2 and J usage is TRBJ1-1; D remains ambiguous. The V and J ends lost 6 bases and 7 bases respectively, with 12 bases between them. This CDR3 is 12 amino acids long. Germline V gene data show CDR1 as SGHTA and CDR2 as FQGNSA. The CDR3 nucleotides are TGTGCCAGCAGAACCGGCCGGGTTGAAGCTTTCTTT. It specifies CASRTGRVEAFF.

This chain uses TRBV7-6 with TRBJ2-1; no clear D. The germline gives CDR1 SGHVS, CDR2 FNYEAQ. The CDR3 consists of 16 residues. Deletions cut 1 base from V and 0 bases from J, with 10 bases between. The CDR3 DNA is TGTGCCAGCAGCTTAGGGCCGATATCCTCCTACAATGAGCAGTTCTTC. Protein sequence: CASSLGPISSYNEQFF. The entire variable domain, with the rest obtained from reference TRBV7-6 and TRBJ2-1, is as follows: GAGVSQSPRYKVTKRGQDVALRCDPISGHVSLYWYRQALGQGPEFLTYFNYEAQQDKSGLPNDRFSAERPEGSISTLTIQRTEQRDSAMYRCASSLGPISSYNEQFFGPGTRLTVL.

The V gene is TRBV6-5, the J gene TRBJ2-4; TRBD1 agrees at 8 bases. V dropped 7 bases and J dropped 3; count of bases not matched to a gene: 8. CDR1 and CDR2 from the germline V gene are MNHEY and SVGAGI. The CDR3 contains 15 residues. The CDR3 DNA is TGTGCCAGCACCGCGGCAGGGGGCGGCAAAAACATTCAGTACTTC. Protein sequence: CASTAAGGGKNIQYF.

V usage is TRBV24-1 and J usage is TRBJ2-3; 8 bases line up with TRBD2. This CDR3 has 14 amino acids. With V trimmed by 9 bases and J by 0 bases, 4 bases remained unmatched. Germline CDR1 reads KGHDR; CDR2 reads SFDVKD. The chain's CDR3 is CATRGGGSTDTQYF. The CDR3 region has the DNA TGTGCCACCCGGGGCGGGGGGAGCACAGATACGCAGTATTTT.

The chain is built from TRBV27 and TRBJ1-1; D perhaps matches TRBD1 (5 bases). There are 16 residues in the CDR3. Germline V CDR1 and CDR2: MNHEY, SMNVEV (reference sequence). V lost 0 bases and J lost 2, with 13 bases in between. CDR3 loop: CASSLSGTGVNTEAFF. For the CDR3, the DNA is TGTGCCAGCAGTTTATCGGGGACGGGGGTAAACACTGAAGCTTTCTTT.

V usage is TRBV5-4 and J usage is TRBJ2-3, with 10 bases fitting TRBD2. This CDR3 spans 17 amino acids. In germline, CDR1 is SGHNT, CDR2 YYREEE (reference sequence). J was trimmed by 2 bases and V by 4 bases; bases with no gene match: 10. The CDR3 region is CASSPSPSGGFTDTQYF. The DNA for the CDR3 is TGTGCCAGCAGCCCCAGCCCTAGCGGGGGATTCACAGATACGCAGTATTTT.

The chain has TRBV10-3 and TRBJ2-7; D perhaps matches TRBD2 (6 bases). Germline CDR1 is ENHRY and CDR2 is SYGVKD. This CDR3 has 12 amino acids. Deletions cut 8 bases from V and 0 bases from J, with 8 bases between. The CDR3 DNA sequence: TGTGCCATCGGGGGGAGCTCCTACGAGCAGTACTTC. Translated, it gives CAIGGSSYEQYF.

The V gene is TRBV7-3, the J gene TRBJ2-5; TRBD2 agrees at 11 bases. The CDR3 is made up of 14 amino acids. Germline assignment: CDR1 SGHTA and CDR2 FQGTGA. Trimming removed 7 bases from V and 2 bases from J; junction bases left unmatched: 3. CDR3 loop: CASISGGEQETQYF. DNA for the CDR3: TGTGCCAGCATTAGCGGGGGGGAGCAAGAGACCCAGTACTTC.

This chain joins TRBV19 and TRBJ2-2, with 7 bases matching TRBD1. Germline CDR1 reads LNHDA; CDR2 reads SQIVND (reference sequence). V shed 3 bases and J 1 base; nucleotides not matched to a gene: 5. The CDR3 has 16 amino acids. The CDR3 bases are TGTGCCAGTAGTATGTGGGGGACAGTGAACACCGGGGAGCTGTTTTTT. It yields the protein CASSMWGTVNTGELFF. Full variable domain (outside the CDR3, taken from reference TRBV19 and TRBJ2-2): DGGITQSPKYLFRKEGQNVTLSCEQNLNHDAMYWYRQDPGQGLRLIYYSQIVNDFQKGDIAEGYSVSREKKESFPLTVTSAQKNPTAFYLCASSMWGTVNTGELFFGEGSRLTVL.

The chain links TRBV10-3 to TRBJ1-5, with D possibly TRBD1 on 5 matching bases. This CDR3 is 13 amino acids long. Germline V CDR1 and CDR2: ENHRY, SYGVKD. The V end was cut by 4 bases, the J end by 5 bases, with 9 bases between. CDR3: CAISAGGDQPQHF. For the CDR3, the DNA is TGTGCCATCAGTGCTGGGGGGGATCAGCCCCAGCATTTT.

This clone was seen a single time. The CDR3 sequence is CASSSLGWFGKETQYF. CDR3 DNA: TGTGCCAGCAGCTCTCTTGGGTGGTTCGGGAAGGAGACCCAGTACTTC. V is TRBV28 and J is TRBJ2-5, with a weak D call TRBD2 (5 bases). CDR1 MDHEN and CDR2 SYDVKM come from the germline V gene. CDR3 length: 16 amino acids. The V end lost 6 bases, the J end lost 5 bases, and 22 bases lay between the germline ends.

This chain uses TRBV27 with TRBJ2-3; maybe TRBD1 (6 bases). CDR1 and CDR2 from the germline V gene are MNHEY and SMNVEV (reference sequence). This CDR3 spans 14 amino acids. V gave up 5 bases and J gave up 2 bases, with 11 bases separating them. The CDR3 bases are TGTGCCAGCAGTCACAGGGACGCCACAGATACGCAGTATTTT. It translates to CASSHRDATDTQYF.

Notes on this clone: One junction end does not reproduce the germline sequence, and a read error may be involved. The chain carries TRBV5-1 and TRBJ2-4; TRBD1 might be the D (6 bases). The CDR3 is made up of 17 amino acids. Germline V gives CDR1 SGHRS, CDR2 YFSETQ. DNA of the CDR3: TGCGCCAGCAGCTGGGGCTGGGTTGGGGGCGGAGAAAACAGTCAGTACTTC. Protein product: CASSWGWVGGGENSQYF.

V gene TRBV10-3 combines with J gene TRBJ2-3; D is perhaps TRBD2 (7 bases). The CDR3 is made up of 15 amino acids. CDR1 and CDR2 from the germline V gene are ENHRY and SYGVKD. V dropped 6 bases and J dropped 1 base, with 14 bases sitting between them. For the CDR3, the DNA is TGTGCCATCAGCCCAAAGGGGGGGGGCACAGATACGCAGTATTTT. Translating gives CAISPKGGGTDTQYF.

J is TRBJ2-7 and V is TRBV6-9, with D possibly being TRBD1 (5 bases). V shed 9 bases and J shed 3 bases, with 12 bases lying between them. This CDR3 contains 12 residues. The germline CDR1 and CDR2 sequences are MNHGY and SVAAGI. In nucleotides, the CDR3 is TGTGCCAGTTTTTCAGGGAACTACGAGCAGTACTTC. Amino acids: CASFSGNYEQYF.

This clone showed up just a few times. The chain links TRBV12-3 or TRBV12-4 to TRBJ1-2; no firm D call. Deletions cut 5 bases from V and 4 bases from J, with 8 bases between. CDR3 size: 12 residues. CDR3 sequence reads: CASSRLGYGYTF. In nucleotides, the CDR3 is TGTGCCAGCAGTAGACTTGGCTATGGCTACACCTTC.

The chain is built from TRBV6-6 and TRBJ2-5, with 9 bases identical to TRBD1. V was pared by 10 bases and J by 2 bases, with 8 bases of the junction left unmatched. The CDR3 extends over 14 amino acids. CDR1 is MNHNY and CDR2 is SVGAGI in the germline V gene (reference sequence). CDR3 coding DNA: TGTGCCACAAAGGGGACAGGGCTTCAAGAGACCCAGTACTTC. This gives the protein CATKGTGLQETQYF.